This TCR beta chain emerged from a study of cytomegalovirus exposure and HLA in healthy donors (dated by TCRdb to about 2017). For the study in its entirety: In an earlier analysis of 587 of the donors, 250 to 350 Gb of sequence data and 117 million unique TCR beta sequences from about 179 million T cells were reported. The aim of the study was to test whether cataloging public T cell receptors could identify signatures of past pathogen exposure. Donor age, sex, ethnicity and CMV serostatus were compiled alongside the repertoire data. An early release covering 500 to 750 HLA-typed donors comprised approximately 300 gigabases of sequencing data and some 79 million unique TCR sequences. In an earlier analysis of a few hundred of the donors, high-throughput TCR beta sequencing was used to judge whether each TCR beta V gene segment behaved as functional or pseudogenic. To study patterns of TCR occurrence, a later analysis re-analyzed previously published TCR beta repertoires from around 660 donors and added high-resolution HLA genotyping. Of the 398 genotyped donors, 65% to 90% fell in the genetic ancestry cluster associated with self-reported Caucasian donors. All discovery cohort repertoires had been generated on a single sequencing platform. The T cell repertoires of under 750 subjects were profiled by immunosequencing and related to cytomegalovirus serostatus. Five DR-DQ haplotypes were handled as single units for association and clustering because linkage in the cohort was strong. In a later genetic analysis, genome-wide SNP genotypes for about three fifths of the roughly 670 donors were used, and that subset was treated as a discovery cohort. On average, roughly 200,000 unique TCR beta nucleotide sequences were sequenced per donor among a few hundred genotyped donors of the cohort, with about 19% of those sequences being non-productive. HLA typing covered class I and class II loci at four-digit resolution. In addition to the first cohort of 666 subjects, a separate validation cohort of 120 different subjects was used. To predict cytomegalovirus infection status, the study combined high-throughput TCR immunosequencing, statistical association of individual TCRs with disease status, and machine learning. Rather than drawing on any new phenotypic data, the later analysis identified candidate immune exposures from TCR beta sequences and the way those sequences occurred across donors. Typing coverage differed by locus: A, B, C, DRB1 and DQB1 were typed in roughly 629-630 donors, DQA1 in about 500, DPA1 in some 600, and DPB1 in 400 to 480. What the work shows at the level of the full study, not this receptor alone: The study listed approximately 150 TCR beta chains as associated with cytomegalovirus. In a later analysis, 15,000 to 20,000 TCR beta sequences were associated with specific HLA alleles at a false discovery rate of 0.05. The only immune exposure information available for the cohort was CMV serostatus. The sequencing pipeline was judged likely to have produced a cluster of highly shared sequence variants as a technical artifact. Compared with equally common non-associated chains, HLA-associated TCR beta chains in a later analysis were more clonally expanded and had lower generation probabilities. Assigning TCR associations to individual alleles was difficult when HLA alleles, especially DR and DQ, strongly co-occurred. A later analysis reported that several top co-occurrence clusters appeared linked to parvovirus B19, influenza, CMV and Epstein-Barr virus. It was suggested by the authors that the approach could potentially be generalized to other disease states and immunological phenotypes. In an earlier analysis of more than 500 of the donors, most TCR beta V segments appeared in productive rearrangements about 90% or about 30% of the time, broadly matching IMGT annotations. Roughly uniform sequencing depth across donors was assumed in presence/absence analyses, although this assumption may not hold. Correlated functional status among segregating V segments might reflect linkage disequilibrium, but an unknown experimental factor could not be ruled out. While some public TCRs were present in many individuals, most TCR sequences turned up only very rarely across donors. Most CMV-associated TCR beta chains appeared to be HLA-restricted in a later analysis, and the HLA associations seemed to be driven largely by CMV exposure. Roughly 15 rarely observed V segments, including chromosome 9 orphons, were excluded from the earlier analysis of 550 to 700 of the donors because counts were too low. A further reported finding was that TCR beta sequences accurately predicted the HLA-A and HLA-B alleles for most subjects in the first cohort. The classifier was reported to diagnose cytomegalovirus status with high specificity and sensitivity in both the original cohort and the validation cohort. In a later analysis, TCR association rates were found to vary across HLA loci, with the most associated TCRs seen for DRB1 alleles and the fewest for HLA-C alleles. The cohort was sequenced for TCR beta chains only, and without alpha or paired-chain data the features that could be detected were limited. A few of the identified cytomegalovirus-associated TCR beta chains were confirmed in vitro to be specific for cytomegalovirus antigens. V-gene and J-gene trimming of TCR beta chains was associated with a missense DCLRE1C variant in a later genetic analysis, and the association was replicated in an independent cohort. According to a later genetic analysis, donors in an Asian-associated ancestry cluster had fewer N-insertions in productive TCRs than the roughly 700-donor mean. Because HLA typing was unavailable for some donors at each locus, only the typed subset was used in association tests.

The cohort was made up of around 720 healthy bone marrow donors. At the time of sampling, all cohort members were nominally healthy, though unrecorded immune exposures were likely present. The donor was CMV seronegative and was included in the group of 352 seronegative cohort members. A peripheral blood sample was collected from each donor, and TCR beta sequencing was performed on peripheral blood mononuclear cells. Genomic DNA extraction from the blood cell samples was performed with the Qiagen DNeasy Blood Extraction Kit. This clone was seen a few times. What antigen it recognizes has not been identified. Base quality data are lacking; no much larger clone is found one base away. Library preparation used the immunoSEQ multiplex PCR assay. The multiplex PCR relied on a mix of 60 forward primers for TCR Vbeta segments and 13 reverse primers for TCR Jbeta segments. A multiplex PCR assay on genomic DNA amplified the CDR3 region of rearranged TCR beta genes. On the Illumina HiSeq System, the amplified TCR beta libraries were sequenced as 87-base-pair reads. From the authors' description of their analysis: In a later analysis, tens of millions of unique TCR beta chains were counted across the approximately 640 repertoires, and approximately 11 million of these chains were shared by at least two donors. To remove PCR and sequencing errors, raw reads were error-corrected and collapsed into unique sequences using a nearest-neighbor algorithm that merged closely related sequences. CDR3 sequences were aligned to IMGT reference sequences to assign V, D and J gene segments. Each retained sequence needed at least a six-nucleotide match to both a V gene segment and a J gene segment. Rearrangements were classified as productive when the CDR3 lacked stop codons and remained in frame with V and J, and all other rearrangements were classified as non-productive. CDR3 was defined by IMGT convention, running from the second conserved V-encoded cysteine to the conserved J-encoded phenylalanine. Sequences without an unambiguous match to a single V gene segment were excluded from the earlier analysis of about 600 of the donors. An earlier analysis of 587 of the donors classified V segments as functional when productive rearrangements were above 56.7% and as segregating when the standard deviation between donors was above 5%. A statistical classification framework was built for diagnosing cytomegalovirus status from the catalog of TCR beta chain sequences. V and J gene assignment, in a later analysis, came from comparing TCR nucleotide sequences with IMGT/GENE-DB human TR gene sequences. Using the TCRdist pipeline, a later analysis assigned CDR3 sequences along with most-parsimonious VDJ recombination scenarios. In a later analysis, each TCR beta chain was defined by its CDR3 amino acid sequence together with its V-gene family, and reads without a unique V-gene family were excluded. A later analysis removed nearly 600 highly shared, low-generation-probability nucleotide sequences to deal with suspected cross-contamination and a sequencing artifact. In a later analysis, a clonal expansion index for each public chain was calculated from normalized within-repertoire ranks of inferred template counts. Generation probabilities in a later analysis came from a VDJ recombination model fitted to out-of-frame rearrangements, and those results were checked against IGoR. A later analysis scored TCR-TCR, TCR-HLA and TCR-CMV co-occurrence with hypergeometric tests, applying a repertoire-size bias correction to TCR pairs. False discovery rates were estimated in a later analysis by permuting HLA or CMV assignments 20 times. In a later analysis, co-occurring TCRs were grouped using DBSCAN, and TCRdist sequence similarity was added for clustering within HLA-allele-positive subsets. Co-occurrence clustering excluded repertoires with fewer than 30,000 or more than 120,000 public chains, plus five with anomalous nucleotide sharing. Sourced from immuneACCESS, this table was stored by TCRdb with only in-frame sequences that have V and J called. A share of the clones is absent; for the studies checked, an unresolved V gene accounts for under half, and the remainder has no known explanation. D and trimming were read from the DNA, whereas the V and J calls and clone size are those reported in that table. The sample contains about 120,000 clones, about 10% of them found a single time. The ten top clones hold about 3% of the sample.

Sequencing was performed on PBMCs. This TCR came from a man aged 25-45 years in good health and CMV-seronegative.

The DNA reads as follows: TGTGCCAGCAGTGAACCCCTAGTGACTAGCGGCGCGAACACCGGGGAGCTGTTTTTT. This translates into CASSEPLVTSGANTGELFF. This chain joins TRBV6-1 to TRBJ2-2; TRBD2 fits 9 bases in the junction. CDR1 and CDR2 are drawn from the germline V gene: MNHNS, SASEGT. Relative to germline, V is missing 2 bases and J is missing 0 bases, with 10 bases of the junction outside any gene match. From the cysteine up to the phenylalanine, the CDR3 has a length of 19 residues. This entry keeps only the CDR3 DNA: 57 bases, framed from base 1.